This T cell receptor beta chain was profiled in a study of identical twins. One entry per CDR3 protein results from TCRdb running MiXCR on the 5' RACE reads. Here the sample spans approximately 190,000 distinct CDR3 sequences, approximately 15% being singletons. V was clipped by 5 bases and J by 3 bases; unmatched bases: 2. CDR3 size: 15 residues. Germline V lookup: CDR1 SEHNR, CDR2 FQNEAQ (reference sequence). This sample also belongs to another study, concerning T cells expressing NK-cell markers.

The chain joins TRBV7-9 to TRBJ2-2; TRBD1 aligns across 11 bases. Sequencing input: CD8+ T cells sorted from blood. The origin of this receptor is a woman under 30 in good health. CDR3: CASSEGQGDTGELFF. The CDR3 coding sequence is TGTGCCAGCAGCGAGGGACAGGGGGACACCGGGGAGCTGTTTTTT.